The T cell receptor beta chain described here comes from a study of radiotherapy plus CTLA-4 blockade in lung cancer. Study context: Objective responses occurred in about 17% of patients; about 32% had disease control. Broader study findings: The study found tumor-derived TCR clones expanded in blood after radiotherapy plus ipilimumab.

Using immunoSEQ multiplex PCR, the repertoire was profiled, and TCRdb retains in-frame clones only, with some absent. The table includes fewer than 75,000 clones, around 86% detected once. About this clone itself: Its antigen is currently unknown.

The CDR3 extends over 13 amino acids. The V gene lost 2 bases and the J gene lost 4 bases, with 8 bases spanning the gap. CDR1 and CDR2 (germline): MDHEN, SYDVKM. It was focal radiation plus CTLA-4 blockade with ipilimumab that patients with chemo-refractory metastatic non-small-cell lung cancer received. This rearrangement joins TRBV28 to TRBJ1-2; D gene ambiguous. The sequence came from a human donor with non-small cell lung cancer that progressed on radiotherapy plus ipilimumab. The specimen was peripheral blood, collected from a patient treated with radiotherapy plus ipilimumab. The CDR3 sequence: CASSLPGSYGYTF. CDR3 DNA sequence: TGTGCCAGCAGTTTACCGGGATCCTATGGCTACACCTTC.